A selection of T cell receptor beta chains follows, all from one sample in a study of blood T cell repertoires in COVID-19. Here immunoSEQ multiplex PCR was the method, and the copy in TCRdb shows in-frame clones only, minus some. In the table there are under 250,000 clones, around 80% of which are singletons. Sequenced material: peripheral blood. All receptors derive from a human donor in a cohort sampled during active COVID-19. Each CDR3 is given with its conserved first and last residue. The order of the fields is V gene, D gene, J gene, clone size, CDR3 protein, CDR3 DNA. D genes are given only for firm matches. A clone size is listed for some rows: how often the clone was seen (once, few, many), or a class if it is expanded.

>TRBV7-6|TRBD1|TRBJ2-7|-
CASSPRGQGATYEQYF
TGTGCCAGCAGCCCCCGAGGTCAGGGGGCAACCTACGAGCAGTACTTC
>TRBV28|TRBD1|TRBJ1-1|-
CASSLWGQGRGNTEAFF
TGTGCCAGCAGTTTATGGGGACAGGGGAGGGGGAACACTGAAGCTTTCTTT
>TRBV20-1|TRBD1|TRBJ2-2|-
CSASARGSGELFF
TGCAGTGCTAGTGCCAGGGGGTCCGGGGAGCTGTTTTTT
>TRBV28|-|TRBJ2-5|-
CASSPVRQETQYF
TGTGCCAGCAGTCCCGTCAGACAAGAGACCCAGTACTTC
>TRBV7-9|TRBD1|TRBJ2-7|few
CASSDGQGVHYEQYF
TGTGCCAGCAGCGACGGACAGGGGGTGCACTACGAGCAGTACTTC
>TRBV14|-|TRBJ1-4|-
CASSQVPDEKLFF
TGTGCCAGCAGCCAAGTACCGGATGAAAAACTGTTTTTT
>TRBV19|TRBD1|TRBJ2-2|-
CASHRDSRLTGELFF
TGTGCCAGTCACCGGGACAGTAGACTCACCGGGGAGCTGTTTTTT
>TRBV11-2|-|TRBJ2-7|-
CASSSFRASGSYEQYF
TGTGCCAGCAGCTCCTTTAGGGCCAGCGGTTCCTACGAGCAGTACTTC
>TRBV6-5|TRBD2|TRBJ2-2|-
CAIRTSESGELFF
TGTGCCATTAGGACTAGCGAATCCGGGGAGCTGTTTTTT
>TRBV9|TRBD2|TRBJ2-3|-
CASSARAGGTPPDTQYF
TGTGCCAGCAGCGCTCGAGCGGGGGGGACTCCGCCAGATACGCAGTATTTT
>TRBV9|TRBD2|TRBJ2-2|-
CASSVPKSGVITGELFF
TGTGCCAGCAGCGTCCCCAAAAGCGGGGTTATCACCGGGGAGCTGTTTTTT
>TRBV6-5|TRBD1|TRBJ1-3|-
CASIRTGASGNTIYF
TGTGCCAGCATTAGGACAGGGGCGTCTGGAAACACCATATATTTT
>TRBV15|-|TRBJ2-1|-
CATSRDLGGALRYNEQFF
TGTGCCACCAGCAGAGATCTTGGGGGGGCCCTGAGGTACAATGAGCAGTTCTTC
>TRBV19|-|TRBJ2-5|-
CASSGGGARETQYF
TGTGCCAGTAGTGGGGGGGGCGCAAGGGAGACCCAGTACTTC
>TRBV5-4|TRBD1|TRBJ2-5|-
CASSLAQTGGYETQYF
TGTGCCAGCAGCTTGGCCCAGACAGGGGGCTACGAGACCCAGTACTTC
>TRBV4-2|TRBD1|TRBJ1-4|once
CASSQDSGQGSEKLFF
TGTGCCAGCAGCCAAGATTCCGGACAGGGGTCCGAAAAACTGTTTTTT
>TRBV3-1/TRBV3-2|TRBD1|TRBJ1-4|-
CASSPGQGLSEKLFF
TGTGCCAGCAGCCCCGGACAGGGACTTTCTGAAAAACTGTTTTTT
>TRBV27|-|TRBJ1-5|-
CASSPNGSNQPQHF
TGTGCCAGCAGCCCGAACGGTAGCAATCAGCCCCAGCATTTT
>TRBV9|-|TRBJ2-7|-
CASSVAGDKWGEQYF
TGTGCCAGCAGCGTAGCTGGGGACAAATGGGGCGAGCAGTACTTC
>TRBV28|TRBD1|TRBJ1-4|-
CASRPPGQGNEKLFF
TGTGCCAGCAGACCCCCGGGACAGGGTAATGAAAAACTGTTTTTT
>TRBV4-2|-|TRBJ2-5|-
CASSQDHTERETQYF
TGTGCCAGCAGCCAAGATCACACGGAGAGGGAGACCCAGTACTTC
>TRBV24-1|TRBD2|TRBJ2-7|-
CATSDHPTAGGPLAYEQYF
TGTGCCACCAGTGACCACCCAACAGCGGGAGGGCCCCTAGCCTACGAGCAGTACTTC
>TRBV6-5|TRBD1|TRBJ1-2|-
CASTSQGAGDYGYTF
TGTGCCAGCACGAGCCAGGGGGCAGGTGACTATGGCTACACCTTC
>TRBV12-5|TRBD1|TRBJ2-3|-
CASGPGQGDSNTQYF
TGTGCTAGTGGCCCGGGACAGGGGGATTCAAATACGCAGTATTTT
>TRBV19|-|TRBJ1-5|-
CASSMDSRYGNQPQHF
TGTGCCAGTAGTATGGACAGTAGATACGGCAATCAGCCCCAGCATTTT
>TRBV7-3|-|TRBJ2-7|-
CASSLGGAGEQYF
TGTGCCAGCAGCTTAGGCGGGGCCGGGGAGCAGTACTTC